Described below is a single T cell receptor beta chain sequence and its context. Its antigen remains unknown. Other DNA sequences within the sample encode an identical CDR3. This CDR3 is 13 amino acids long. V lost 2 bases and J lost 5; bases outside the gene matches: 1. CDR1 and CDR2 from the germline V gene are GTSNPN and SVGIG (reference sequence). The source of the sample is a study of shared clonotypes between healthy human individuals. Notes on the study in general: The study found roughly 5.3% of naive CD4 clonotypes shared across a few donors.

Execution of the assay was at deep level. Libraries were prepared by immunoSEQ multiplex PCR; TCRdb keeps only in-frame clonotypes and omits some of them. The sample has a few million clones, over 85% seen once. The chain has TRBV30 and TRBJ1-4; TRBD1 agrees at 8 bases. This TCR was sampled from a man aged 18 to 29 in good health. Some clones in this sample may be carry-over from other donors' samples. Sequencing input: naive CD4+ T cells from PBMCs. Subset: CD45RA+ positively selected. The CDR3: CAWSRQGNEKLFF. In nucleotides, the CDR3 is TGTGCCTGGAGTAGACAGGGGAATGAAAAACTGTTTTTT. Using reference TRBV30 and TRBJ1-4 for the parts outside the CDR3, the full variable domain is SQTIHQWPATLVQPVGSPLSLECTVEGTSNPNLYWYRQAAGRGLQLLFYSVGIGQISSEVPQNLSASRPQDRQFILSSKKLLLSDSGFYLCAWSRQGNEKLFFGSGTQLSVL.